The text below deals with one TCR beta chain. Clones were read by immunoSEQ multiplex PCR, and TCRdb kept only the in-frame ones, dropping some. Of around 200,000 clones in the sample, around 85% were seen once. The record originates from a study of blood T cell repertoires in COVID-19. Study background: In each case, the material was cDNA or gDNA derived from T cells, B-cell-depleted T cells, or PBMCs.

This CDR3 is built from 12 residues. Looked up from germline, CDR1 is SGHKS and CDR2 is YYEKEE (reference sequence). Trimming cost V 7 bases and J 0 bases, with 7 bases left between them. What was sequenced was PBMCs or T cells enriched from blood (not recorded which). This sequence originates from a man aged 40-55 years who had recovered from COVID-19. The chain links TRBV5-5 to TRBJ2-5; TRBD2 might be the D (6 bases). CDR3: CASREYQETQYF. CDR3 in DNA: TGTGCCAGCCGGGAGTACCAAGAGACCCAGTACTTC.